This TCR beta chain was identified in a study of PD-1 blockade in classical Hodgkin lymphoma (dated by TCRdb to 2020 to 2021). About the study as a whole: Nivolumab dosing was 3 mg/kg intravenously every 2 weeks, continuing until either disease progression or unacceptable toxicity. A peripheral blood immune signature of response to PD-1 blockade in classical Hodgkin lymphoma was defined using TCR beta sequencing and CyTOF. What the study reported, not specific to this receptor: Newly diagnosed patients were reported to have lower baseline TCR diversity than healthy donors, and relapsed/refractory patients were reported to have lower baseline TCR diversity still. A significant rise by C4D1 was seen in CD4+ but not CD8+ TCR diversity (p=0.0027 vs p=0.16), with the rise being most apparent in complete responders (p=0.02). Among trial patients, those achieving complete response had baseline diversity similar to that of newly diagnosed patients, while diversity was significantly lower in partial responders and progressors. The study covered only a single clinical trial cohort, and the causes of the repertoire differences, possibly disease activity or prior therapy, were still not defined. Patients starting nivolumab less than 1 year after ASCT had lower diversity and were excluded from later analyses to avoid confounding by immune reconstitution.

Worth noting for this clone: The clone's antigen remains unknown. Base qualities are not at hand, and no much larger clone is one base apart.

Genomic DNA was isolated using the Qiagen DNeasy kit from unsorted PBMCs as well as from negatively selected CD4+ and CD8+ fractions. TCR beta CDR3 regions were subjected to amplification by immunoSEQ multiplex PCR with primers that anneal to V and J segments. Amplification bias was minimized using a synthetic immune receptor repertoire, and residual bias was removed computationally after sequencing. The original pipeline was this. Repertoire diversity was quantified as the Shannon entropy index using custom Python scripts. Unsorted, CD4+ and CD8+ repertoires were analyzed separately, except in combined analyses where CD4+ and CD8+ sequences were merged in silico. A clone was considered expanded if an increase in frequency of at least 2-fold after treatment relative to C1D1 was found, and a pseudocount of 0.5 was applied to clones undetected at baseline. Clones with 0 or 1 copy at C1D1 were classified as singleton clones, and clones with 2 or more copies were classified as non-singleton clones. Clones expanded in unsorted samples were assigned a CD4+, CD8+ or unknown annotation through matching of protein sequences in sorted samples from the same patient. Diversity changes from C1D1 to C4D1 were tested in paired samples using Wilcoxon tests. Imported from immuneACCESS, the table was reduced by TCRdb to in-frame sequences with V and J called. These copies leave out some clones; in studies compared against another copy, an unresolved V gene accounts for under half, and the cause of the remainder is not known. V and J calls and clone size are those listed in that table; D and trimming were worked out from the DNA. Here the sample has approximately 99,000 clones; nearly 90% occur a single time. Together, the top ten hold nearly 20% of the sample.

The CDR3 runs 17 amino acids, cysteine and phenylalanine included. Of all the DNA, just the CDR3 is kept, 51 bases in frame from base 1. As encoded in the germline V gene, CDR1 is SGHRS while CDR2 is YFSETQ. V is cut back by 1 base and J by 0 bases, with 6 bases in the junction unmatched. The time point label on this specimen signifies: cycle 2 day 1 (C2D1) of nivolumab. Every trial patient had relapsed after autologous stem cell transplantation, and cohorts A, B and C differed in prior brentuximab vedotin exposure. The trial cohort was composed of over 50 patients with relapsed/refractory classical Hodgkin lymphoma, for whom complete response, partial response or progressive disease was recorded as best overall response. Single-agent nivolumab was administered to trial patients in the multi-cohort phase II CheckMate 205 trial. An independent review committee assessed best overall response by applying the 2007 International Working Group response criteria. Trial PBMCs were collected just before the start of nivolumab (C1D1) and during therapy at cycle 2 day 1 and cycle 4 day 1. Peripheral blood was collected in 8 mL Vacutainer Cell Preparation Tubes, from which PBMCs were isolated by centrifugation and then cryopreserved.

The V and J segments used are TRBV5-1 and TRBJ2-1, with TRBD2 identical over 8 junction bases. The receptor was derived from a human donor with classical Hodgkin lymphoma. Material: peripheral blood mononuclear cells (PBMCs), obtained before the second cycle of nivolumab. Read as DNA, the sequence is TGCGCCAGCAGCTTGACTAGCGGTAAGAGCTCCTACAATGAGCAGTTCTTC. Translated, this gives CASSLTSGKSSYNEQFF.